This T cell receptor (beta chain) emerged from a study of shared clonotypes between healthy human individuals. Overall study: Per-donor plates numbered three CD4 naive, three CD4 memory, two CD8 naive and one CD8 memory.

Naive CD8 cells, CD45RO-negative and positively selected for CCR7, excluded terminally differentiated effector memory CD45RA+ cells. The V end lost 8 bases, the J end lost 4 bases, and 10 bases lay between the germline ends. The germline CDR1 and CDR2 sequences are SGHVS and FNYEAQ. The CDR3 runs 12 residues. Only in-frame clones appear in the TCRdb table, and some are missing; sequencing was by immunoSEQ multiplex PCR. The sample consists of approximately 2,200,000 clones, about 93% of them appearing once. The J gene is TRBJ2-3, the V gene TRBV7-6; D perhaps matches TRBD2 (5 bases). The clonotype was recovered from a man aged 18 to 30 in good health. Some clones in this sample may be carry-over from other donors' samples. The specimen sequenced was naive CD8+ T cells from PBMCs. The CDR3 DNA reads as TGTGCCAGCTCAAACGGGGCAGATACGCAGTATTTT. The encoded protein is CASSNGADTQYF.